The clone carrying this T cell receptor beta chain has only one observation. The CDR3 has 10 residues. Trimming took off 6 bases at V and 5 bases at J, with 5 bases between the two ends. Germline assignment: CDR1 DFQATT and CDR2 SNEGSKA (reference sequence). The data derive from a study of blood T cell repertoires in COVID-19. Study overall: Acute and convalescent COVID-19 specimens originated in the United States, Italy and Spain. The analysed material was cDNA or gDNA that came from T cells, B-cell-depleted T cells, or PBMCs.

The authors' processing: By means of reference gene primer amplification, nucleated cell counts were estimated. Data came from immunoSEQ multiplex PCR; TCRdb stores just in-frame clones and leaves some out. That table gives V, J and clone size, and the DNA gave D and trimming. The repertoire consists of 180,000 or so clones, with about 88% occurring once and the leading ten covering roughly 0.99%. The origin of this receptor is a man aged 18 to 30 with acute or convalescent COVID-19. Input material: peripheral blood. The chain carries TRBV20-1 and TRBJ2-1; D is possibly TRBD2 (5 bases). The chain's CDR3 is CSARDNEQFF. In DNA form, the CDR3 reads TGCAGTGCGCGGGACAATGAGCAGTTCTTC.